Below, 22 T cell receptor beta chains from the same sample are listed, as sequenced in a study of PD-1 blockade in classical Hodgkin lymphoma (dated by TCRdb to the early 2020s). The time point label, as the study defines it: cycle 1 day 1 (C1D1), immediately before nivolumab initiation. Every trial patient had relapsed after autologous stem cell transplantation, and cohorts A, B and C differed in prior brentuximab vedotin exposure. Library creation used the immunoSEQ multiplex PCR assay. The immuneACCESS repertoire file appears here via TCRdb, limited to in-frame rearrangements. These files lack a portion of the clones; in checked studies, under half of the deficit traces to unresolved V genes, and the cause of the others is not known. The sample table shows roughly 60,000 clones, and 90% are seen once. Approximately 9.8% of the sample belongs to the ten largest clones. The sample was peripheral blood mononuclear cells (PBMCs), taken at baseline. Source of these receptors: a human donor with classical Hodgkin lymphoma.

The rearrangement links TRBV5-1 to TRBJ2-1; 7 bases are shared with TRBD2. Germline loops: CDR1 SGHRS, CDR2 YFSETQ. V lost 0 bases, J lost 3 bases, and 6 bases stayed unmatched. This CDR3 region has 16 residues. CDR3 in amino acids: CASSLVGGSNYNEQFF. CDR3 in DNA: TGCGCCAGCAGCTTGGTCGGCGGGAGTAACTACAATGAGCAGTTCTTC.

This clone was seen a handful of times. The V and J genes are TRBV18 and TRBJ2-7; maybe TRBD1 (6 bases). The V and J ends lost 3 bases and 6 bases respectively, with 9 bases between them. Germline CDR1 KGHSH, CDR2 LQKENI. The CDR3 totals 12 residues. CDR3 residues: CASSPDSPEQYF. CDR3 in DNA: TGTGCCAGCTCACCGGACAGTCCCGAGCAGTACTTC.

V is TRBV29-1 and J is TRBJ1-2; 7 nucleotides line up with TRBD1. Germline V gene data show CDR1 as SQVTM and CDR2 as ANQGSEA. This CDR3 comprises 15 residues. Unmatched junction bases numbered 14, after V lost 6 bases and J lost 4 bases. CDR3 DNA: TGCAGCGTAGGAAGGCTTGAGGGGGCGCGCTATGGCTACACCTTC. It specifies CSVGRLEGARYGYTF.

The chain employs TRBV29-1 and TRBJ2-3; D is perhaps TRBD1 (6 bases). V gave up 2 bases and J gave up 2 bases, with 8 bases separating them. Germline V gene sequence: CDR1 SQVTM, CDR2 ANQGSEA. The CDR3 totals 13 residues. CDR3 bases: TGCAGCGTTGAACCGGGACACACAGATACGCAGTATTTT. It yields the protein CSVEPGHTDTQYF.

This chain uses TRBV5-4 with TRBJ2-1; D perhaps matches TRBD2 (7 bases). This CDR3 has 16 residues. The V and J ends lost 0 bases and 10 bases respectively, with 20 bases between them. Germline V gene data show CDR1 as SGHNT and CDR2 as YYREEE (reference sequence). CDR3 sequence: CASSLANAGAIGEQFF. CDR3 nucleotide sequence: TGTGCCAGCAGCTTGGCCAACGCGGGGGCCATAGGAGAGCAGTTCTTC. Using reference TRBV5-4 and TRBJ2-1 for the parts outside the CDR3, the full variable domain is ETGVTQSPTHLIKTRGQQVTLRCSSQSGHNTVSWYQQALGQGPQFIFQYYREEENGRGNFPPRFSGLQFPNYSSELNVNALELDDSALYLCASSLANAGAIGEQFFGPGTRLTVL.

The chain combines TRBV15 with TRBJ1-5; 7 nucleotides align to TRBD1. The germline V gene has CDR1 LNHNV and CDR2 YYDKDF (reference sequence). This CDR3 region has 18 residues. V lost 1 base to trimming and J lost 0 bases; unmatched junction nucleotides: 9. This CDR3 is CATSRATGTVYSNQPQHF. CDR3 nucleotides: TGTGCCACCAGCAGAGCAACAGGGACAGTCTATAGCAATCAGCCCCAGCATTTT.

This chain connects TRBV5-1 to TRBJ1-5, with 9 bases that match TRBD1. The CDR3 extends over 14 amino acids. The germline CDR1 and CDR2 sequences are SGHRS and YFSETQ. V lost 3 bases, J lost 9 bases, and 7 bases stayed unmatched. Here the CDR3 reads CASSSTGGSGPQHF. The CDR3 nucleotides are TGCGCCAGCAGCTCAACAGGGGGCAGTGGGCCCCAGCATTTT.

The chain carries TRBV28 and TRBJ2-1; TRBD2 aligns across 8 bases. This CDR3 is 15 amino acids long. J gave up 5 bases and V 7 bases, and 10 bases lay outside the gene matches. Germline loops: CDR1 MDHEN, CDR2 SYDVKM. CDR3 coding DNA: TGTGCCAGCACCCCGGTAGCGGGGAAGGACAATGAGCAGTTCTTC. Protein: CASTPVAGKDNEQFF.

This chain joins TRBV27 and TRBJ1-2; 8 nucleotides agree with TRBD1. Germline lookup yields CDR1 MNHEY and CDR2 SMNVEV (reference sequence). With V trimmed by 6 bases and J by 8 bases, 8 bases remained unmatched. This CDR3 has 13 residues. CDR3 nucleotide sequence: TGTGCCAGCAGCAAATTGACAGGGGAGGGCTACACCTTC. Amino acids: CASSKLTGEGYTF.

J is TRBJ2-3 and V is TRBV6-1, with D unresolved. CDR3 size: 15 residues. Germline V gives CDR1 MNHNS, CDR2 SASEGT. The V and J ends lost 3 bases and 2 bases respectively, with 12 bases between them. The CDR3 bases are TGTGCCAGCAGTGATGGGATAGCACCCACAGATACGCAGTATTTT. Amino acids: CASSDGIAPTDTQYF.

In nucleotides, the CDR3 is TGTGCCAGCAGTCTGACTAGCGGGGGGCCGAAAACTAGCACAGATACGCAGTATTTT. Protein product: CASSLTSGGPKTSTDTQYF. This chain connects TRBV11-2 to TRBJ2-3; TRBD2 matches at 13 bases. Germline lookup yields CDR1 SGHAT and CDR2 FQNNGV. The CDR3 runs to 19 residues. The junction had 12 bases not matched to a gene; V was cut back by 6 bases and J by 0 bases.

This chain joins TRBV27 and TRBJ2-2, with 9 positions matching TRBD1. V lost 5 bases, J lost 6 bases, and 13 bases stayed unmatched. The CDR3 spans 17 residues. Germline V gene lookup returns CDR1 MNHEY and CDR2 SMNVEV (reference sequence). The CDR3 DNA sequence: TGTGCCAGCAGTCTTCCCACCGGGACAGGGTACGCCGGGGAGCTGTTTTTT. Translation: CASSLPTGTGYAGELFF.

The DNA for the CDR3 is TGTGCCAGCAGTTTTCTGGTCACAGATACGCAGTATTTT. Residues: CASSFLVTDTQYF. The V gene is TRBV27, the J gene TRBJ2-3, with D unclear. Trimming removed 3 bases at V and 2 bases at J, with 6 bases between. Germline CDR1 and CDR2: MNHEY and SMNVEV (reference sequence). CDR3 length: 13 residues.

The chain employs TRBV19 and TRBJ2-7, with D possibly TRBD2 on 5 matching bases. Trimming cost V 4 bases and J 1 base, with 14 bases left between them. Per the germline V gene, CDR1 is LNHDA and CDR2 is SQIVND (reference sequence). This CDR3 contains 15 residues. As DNA, the CDR3 is TGTGCCAGTAGTAATCGAGGGCCGAGGTCCTACGAGCAGTACTTC. It yields the protein CASSNRGPRSYEQYF.

The rearrangement joins TRBV5-4 to TRBJ2-7; D call uncertain. The CDR3 sequence is 15 residues long. V was pared by 0 bases and J by 2 bases, with 12 bases between. Germline CDR1 and CDR2: SGHNT and YYREEE (reference sequence). This CDR3 is CASSLGGIATYEQYF. The CDR3 nucleotides read TGTGCCAGCAGCTTGGGCGGCATTGCGACCTACGAGCAGTACTTC.

This chain links TRBV11-1 with TRBJ1-5, with 9 positions matching TRBD1. The length of the CDR3 is 17 residues. The V gene's germline CDR1 is SGHAT and CDR2 FQDESV (reference sequence). V lost 8 bases, J lost 0 bases, and 11 bases stayed unmatched. The CDR3 sequence is CASAPGQGPASNQPQHF. In DNA form, the CDR3 reads TGTGCCAGCGCCCCGGGACAGGGTCCGGCTAGCAATCAGCCCCAGCATTTT.

This clone has just one count. The rearrangement joins TRBV6-6 to TRBJ1-4; D call uncertain. The CDR3 spans 13 residues. The germline V gene has CDR1 MNHNY and CDR2 SVGAGI (reference sequence). Deletions cut 5 bases from V and 10 bases from J, with 14 bases between. This CDR3 is CASSPRTGLKLFF. CDR3 nucleotide sequence: TGTGCCAGCAGTCCCCGGACGGGCCTAAAACTGTTTTTT.

This clone occurred a few times. The CDR3, as DNA: TGCAGCGCAAAGCCCCCAGGGACCAACACTGAAGCTTTCTTT. It translates to CSAKPPGTNTEAFF. The chain has TRBV29-1 and TRBJ1-1; D is possibly TRBD1 (5 bases). Germline V gives CDR1 SQVTM, CDR2 ANQGSEA. V lost 7 bases, J lost 2 bases, and 17 bases lay in between. The CDR3 consists of 14 residues.

A word on this clone: The junction departs from germline at one end; a sequencing error may be responsible. This chain connects TRBV27 to TRBJ2-1; D is perhaps TRBD2 (5 bases). CDR3 size: 17 residues. Per germline, CDR1 MNHEY and CDR2 SMNVEV (reference sequence). The chain's CDR3 is CASSLYPQADSHNEQFF. CDR3 nucleotides: TGTGCCAGCAGTTTATACCCTCAAGCGGACTCCCACAATGAGCAGTTCTTC.

The chain is built from TRBV5-4 and TRBJ1-1; TRBD1 might be the D (6 bases). Germline lookup yields CDR1 SGHNT and CDR2 YYREEE (reference sequence). This CDR3 has 15 amino acids. Trimming cost V 2 bases and J 2 bases, with 13 bases left between them. Here the CDR3 DNA reads TGTGCCAGCAGCTTAGGGGGAAACGGCAACACTGAAGCTTTCTTT. Residues: CASSLGGNGNTEAFF. Supplemented by reference TRBV5-4 and TRBJ1-1, the full variable domain reads ETGVTQSPTHLIKTRGQQVTLRCSSQSGHNTVSWYQQALGQGPQFIFQYYREEENGRGNFPPRFSGLQFPNYSSELNVNALELDDSALYLCASSLGGNGNTEAFFGQGTRLTVV.

The chain joins TRBV5-6 to TRBJ2-2, with 8 nucleotides matching TRBD2. This CDR3 comprises 16 residues. V trimming: 4 bases; J trimming: 6 bases; junction bases outside the gene matches: 11. Germline lookup yields CDR1 SGHDT and CDR2 YYEEEE. CDR3: CASSPPGGPLSGELFF. CDR3 DNA sequence: TGTGCCAGCAGCCCACCGGGGGGGCCCCTCTCCGGGGAGCTGTTTTTT.

This clone was counted between two and nine times. The J gene is TRBJ2-1, the V gene TRBV28; 10 bases map to TRBD2. CDR1 is MDHEN and CDR2 is SYDVKM in the germline V gene. The CDR3 spans 16 residues. V shed 3 bases and J 1 base; nucleotides not matched to a gene: 3. CDR3 in amino acids: CASSFSSGSSYNEQFF. Written as DNA, the CDR3 is TGTGCCAGCAGTTTTTCTAGCGGGAGTTCCTACAATGAGCAGTTCTTC.